The rows below give T cell receptor beta chains drawn from one sample of a study of CD8 T cells in ankylosing spondylitis. TCRdb re-analysed the 5' RACE reads in MiXCR, keeping a single row per CDR3 protein. This table holds roughly 700,000 distinct CDR3 sequences, 19% found once. Specimen: blood, either unsorted or a sorted T cell fraction (not recorded which). The source is a male donor with ankylosing spondylitis. CDR3s include the opening cysteine and the closing phenylalanine or tryptophan. The order of the fields is clone size, CDR3 length, V gene, CDR3 protein. Size is stated for part of the rows, as once, few or many counts, or as a class when the clone is expanded.

size: NA; length: 14; V: TRBV7-8; CDR3: CASSYGTGGFEQYF
size: NA; length: 16; V: TRBV4-2; CDR3: CASSQASGSLTDTQYF
size: many; length: 12; V: TRBV28; CDR3: CASSLRTGELFF
size: few; length: 14; V: TRBV12-3/TRBV12-4; CDR3: CASGREYSPETQYF
size: few; length: 13; V: TRBV5-1; CDR3: CASSFGDAYEAFF
size: NA; length: 14; V: TRBV7-8; CDR3: CASSLDEVGNEQFF
size: NA; length: 13; V: TRBV30; CDR3: CAWSALGATEAFF
size: NA; length: 13; V: TRBV20-1; CDR3: CSAGSGRNNEQFF
size: NA; length: 13; V: TRBV30; CDR3: CAWSVDLTDTQYF
size: few; length: 13; V: TRBV29-1; CDR3: CSVEGQGRTEAFF
size: once; length: 15; V: TRBV5-8; CDR3: CASSSQAGISDTQYF
size: few; length: 13; V: TRBV29-1; CDR3: CSVNAGMGTEQYF
size: few; length: 11; V: TRBV29-1; CDR3: CSASRGGEAFF
size: NA; length: 14; V: TRBV12-3/TRBV12-4; CDR3: CASSLSAPGGEQFF
size: few; length: 12; V: TRBV12-3/TRBV12-4; CDR3: CASSPSPGEQFF
size: few; length: 18; V: TRBV12-3/TRBV12-4; CDR3: CASSLVADTGQGPDTQYF
size: many; length: 18; V: TRBV5-1; CDR3: CASSLNPGQGESSYGYTF
size: few; length: 13; V: TRBV6-6; CDR3: CASSYQGQSEAFF
size: NA; length: 19; V: TRBV2; CDR3: CASSEARGFLAGGDNEQFF
size: NA; length: 15; V: TRBV25-1; CDR3: CASSEYYSPKSEQFF
size: few; length: 17; V: TRBV7-8; CDR3: CASSLAGDRVGSYEQYF
size: few; length: 15; V: TRBV4-2; CDR3: CASSKEVANTGELFF
size: NA; length: 13; V: TRBV4-1; CDR3: CASSRVFPETQYF
size: NA; length: 17; V: TRBV3-1; CDR3: CASSPRDRGRVSTEAFF
size: NA; length: 12; V: TRBV28; CDR3: CASTLTRQPQHF
size: NA; length: 15; V: TRBV28; CDR3: CASSLGARQGGGYTF
size: NA; length: 15; V: TRBV3-1; CDR3: CASSQGSGGARTQYF
size: NA; length: 17; V: TRBV20-1; CDR3: CSAPGLAPQSASYEQYF